This T cell receptor (beta chain) was found in a study of CXCR3-negative and CXCR3-positive naive CD8 T cells. A word on this clonotype: The antigen remains undetermined.

The authors gated naive CD8+ T cells as CD45RO-CCR7+CD27+CD95-. 5' RACE that incorporated UMI labels was used to prepare the TRB cDNA libraries. For each CDR3 protein, TCRdb gives one entry from its re-call of the 5' RACE reads, without DNA. Seen in this sample are roughly 45,000 distinct CDR3 sequences; the ten most common clones hold approximately 2.5%. Study outcomes and limitations: TRB CDR3s were more hydrophobic in CXCR3-positive than in CXCR3-negative naive cells.

The CDR3 runs 12 residues. The germline V gene encodes CDR1 SGHAT and CDR2 FQDESV (reference sequence). This sequence was found in a human donor in good health. Some clones in this sample may be carry-over from other donors' samples. The chain links TRBV11-1 to TRBJ2-7; TCRdb picks TRBD1, but there is no DNA to check that call. The sample was naive CXCR3- CD8+ T cells from blood. Subset: CD45RO-CCR7+CD27+CD95- naive CD8+ T cells lacking CXCR3 (TNR3-). The CDR3 spells CASSRGPYEQYF. The entire variable domain, with the rest obtained from reference TRBV11-1 and TRBJ2-7, is as follows: EAEVAQSPRYKITEKSQAVAFWCDPISGHATLYWYRQILGQGPELLVQFQDESVVDDSQLPKDRFSAERLKGVDSTLKIQPAELGDSAMYLCASSRGPYEQYFGPGTRLTVT.